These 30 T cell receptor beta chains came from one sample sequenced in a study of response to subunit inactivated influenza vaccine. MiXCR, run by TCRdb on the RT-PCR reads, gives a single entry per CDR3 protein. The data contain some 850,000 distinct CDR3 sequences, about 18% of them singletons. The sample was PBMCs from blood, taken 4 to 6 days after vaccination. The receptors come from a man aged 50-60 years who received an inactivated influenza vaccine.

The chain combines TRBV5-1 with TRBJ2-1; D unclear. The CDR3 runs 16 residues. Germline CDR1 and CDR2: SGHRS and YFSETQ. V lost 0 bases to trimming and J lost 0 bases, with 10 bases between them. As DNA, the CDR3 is TGCGCCAGCAGCTTGGAACGGAGAAGCTCCTACAATGAGCAGTTCTTC. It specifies CASSLERRSSYNEQFF. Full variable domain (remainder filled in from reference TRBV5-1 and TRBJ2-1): KAGVTQTPRYLIKTRGQQVTLSCSPISGHRSVSWYQQTPGQGLQFLFEYFSETQRNKGNFPGRFSGRQFSNSRSEMNVSTLELGDSALYLCASSLERRSSYNEQFFGPGTRLTVL.

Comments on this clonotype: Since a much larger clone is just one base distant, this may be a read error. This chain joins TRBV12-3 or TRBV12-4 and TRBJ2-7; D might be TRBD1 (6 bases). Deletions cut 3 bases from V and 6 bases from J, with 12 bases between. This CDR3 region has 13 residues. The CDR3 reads CASSFDRRIEQYF. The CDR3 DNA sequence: TGTGCCAGCAGTTTTGACAGGAGAATCGAGCAGTACTTC.

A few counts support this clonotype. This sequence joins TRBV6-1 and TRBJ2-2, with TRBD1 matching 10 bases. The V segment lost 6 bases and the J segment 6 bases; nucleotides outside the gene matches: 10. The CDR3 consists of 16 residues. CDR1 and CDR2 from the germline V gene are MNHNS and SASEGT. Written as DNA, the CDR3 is TGTGCCAGCAGGCCGGGACAGGGGACGGTCGCCGGGGAGCTGTTTTTT. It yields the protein CASRPGQGTVAGELFF.

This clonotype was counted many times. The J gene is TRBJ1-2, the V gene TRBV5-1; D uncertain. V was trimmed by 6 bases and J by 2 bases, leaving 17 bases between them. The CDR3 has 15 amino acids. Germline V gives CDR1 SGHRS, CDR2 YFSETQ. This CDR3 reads CASTPKGPPNYGYTF. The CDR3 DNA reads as TGCGCCAGCACCCCAAAAGGACCCCCAAACTATGGCTACACCTTC.

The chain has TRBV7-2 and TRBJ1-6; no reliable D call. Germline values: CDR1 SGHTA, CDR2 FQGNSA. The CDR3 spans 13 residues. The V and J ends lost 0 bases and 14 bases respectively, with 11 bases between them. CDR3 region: CASSLAVGRTLHF. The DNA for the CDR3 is TGTGCCAGCAGCTTAGCTGTGGGGAGGACCCTCCACTTT.

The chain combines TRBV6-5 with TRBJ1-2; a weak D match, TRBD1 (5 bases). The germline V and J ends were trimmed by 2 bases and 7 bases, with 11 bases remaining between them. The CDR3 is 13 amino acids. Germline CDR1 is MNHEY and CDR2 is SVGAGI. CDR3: CASSYSRVGGYTF. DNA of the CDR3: TGTGCCAGCAGTTACAGCAGGGTCGGTGGCTACACCTTC.

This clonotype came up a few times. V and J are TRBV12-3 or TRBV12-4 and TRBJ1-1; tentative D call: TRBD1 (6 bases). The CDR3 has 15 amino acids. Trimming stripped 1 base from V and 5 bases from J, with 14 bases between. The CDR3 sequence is CASSLGVGGGTEAFF. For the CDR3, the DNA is TGTGCCAGCAGTTTAGGGGTAGGGGGTGGGACTGAAGCTTTCTTT.

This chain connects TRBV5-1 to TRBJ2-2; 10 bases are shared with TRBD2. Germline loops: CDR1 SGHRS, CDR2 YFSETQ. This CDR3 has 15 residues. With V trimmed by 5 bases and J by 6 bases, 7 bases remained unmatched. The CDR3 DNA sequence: TGCGCCAGCAGACAGCGGGAGGGCCAGTCCGGGGAGCTGTTTTTT. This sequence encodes CASRQREGQSGELFF.

This CDR3 is CASNPDRATEAFF. CDR3 bases: TGTGCCAGCAACCCGGACAGGGCCACTGAAGCTTTCTTT. This chain links TRBV12-3 or TRBV12-4 with TRBJ1-1; TRBD1 aligns across 8 bases. The CDR3 runs to 13 residues. The junction had 5 bases not matched to a gene; V was cut back by 7 bases and J by 4 bases.

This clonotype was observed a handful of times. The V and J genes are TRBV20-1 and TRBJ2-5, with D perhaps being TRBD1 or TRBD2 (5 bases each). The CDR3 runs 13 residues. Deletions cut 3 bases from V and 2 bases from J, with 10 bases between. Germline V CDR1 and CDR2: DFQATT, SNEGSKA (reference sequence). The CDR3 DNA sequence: TGCAGTGCTAGGGGGACCACGCAAGAGACCCAGTACTTC. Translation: CSARGTTQETQYF.

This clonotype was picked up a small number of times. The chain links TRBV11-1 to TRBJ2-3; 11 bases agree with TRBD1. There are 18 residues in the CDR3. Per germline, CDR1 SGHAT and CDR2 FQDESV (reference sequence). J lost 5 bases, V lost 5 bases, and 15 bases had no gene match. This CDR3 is CASSLLYGTGGIGDTQYF. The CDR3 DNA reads TGTGCCAGCAGCCTACTGTATGGGACAGGGGGTATTGGAGATACGCAGTATTTT.

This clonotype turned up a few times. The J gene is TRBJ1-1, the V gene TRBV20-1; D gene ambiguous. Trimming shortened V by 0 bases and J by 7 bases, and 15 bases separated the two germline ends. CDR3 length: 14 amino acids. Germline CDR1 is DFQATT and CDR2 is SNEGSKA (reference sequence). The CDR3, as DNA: TGCAGTGCTAGAGAAGATGGGCGGAGGAGTGAAGCTTTCTTT. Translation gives CSAREDGRRSEAFF.

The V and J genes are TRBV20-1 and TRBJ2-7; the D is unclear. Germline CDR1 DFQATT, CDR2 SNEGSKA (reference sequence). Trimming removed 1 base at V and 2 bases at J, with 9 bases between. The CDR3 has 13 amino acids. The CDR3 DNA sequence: TGCAGTGCTAGAGGACTGCAAGCCTACGAGCAGTACTTC. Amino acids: CSARGLQAYEQYF.

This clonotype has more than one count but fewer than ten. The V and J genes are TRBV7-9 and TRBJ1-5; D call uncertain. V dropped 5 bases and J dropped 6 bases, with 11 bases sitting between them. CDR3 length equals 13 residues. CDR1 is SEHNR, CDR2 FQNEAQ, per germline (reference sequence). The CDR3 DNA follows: TGTGCCAGCAGCCGGGAGTTCGGTCAGCCCCAGCATTTT. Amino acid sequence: CASSREFGQPQHF.

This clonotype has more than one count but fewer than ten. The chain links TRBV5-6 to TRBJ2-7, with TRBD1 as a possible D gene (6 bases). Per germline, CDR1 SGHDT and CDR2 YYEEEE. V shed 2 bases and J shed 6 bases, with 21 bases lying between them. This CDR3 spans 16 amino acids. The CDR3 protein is CASSFGFQGSLGEQYF. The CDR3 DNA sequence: TGTGCCAGCAGCTTTGGGTTTCAGGGGTCCCTCGGCGAGCAGTACTTC. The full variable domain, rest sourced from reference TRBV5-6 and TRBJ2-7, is DAGVTQSPTHLIKTRGQQVTLRCSPKSGHDTVSWYQQALGQGPQFIFQYYEEEERQRGNFPDRFSGHQFPNYSSELNVNALLLGDSALYLCASSFGFQGSLGEQYFGPGTRLTVT.

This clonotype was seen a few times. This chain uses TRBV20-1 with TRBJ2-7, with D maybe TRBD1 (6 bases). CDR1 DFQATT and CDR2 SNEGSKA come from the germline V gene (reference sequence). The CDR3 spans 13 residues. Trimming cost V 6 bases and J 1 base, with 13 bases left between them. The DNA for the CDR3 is TGCAGTGCCCTACAGGGACGGTCCTACGAGCAGTACTTC. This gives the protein CSALQGRSYEQYF.

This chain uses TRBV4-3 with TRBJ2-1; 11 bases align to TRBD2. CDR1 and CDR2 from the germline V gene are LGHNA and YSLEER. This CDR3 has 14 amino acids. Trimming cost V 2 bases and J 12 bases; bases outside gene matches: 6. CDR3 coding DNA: TGCGCCAGCAGCCAACCAACTAGCGGGGGCGGGCAGTTCTTC. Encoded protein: CASSQPTSGGGQFF.

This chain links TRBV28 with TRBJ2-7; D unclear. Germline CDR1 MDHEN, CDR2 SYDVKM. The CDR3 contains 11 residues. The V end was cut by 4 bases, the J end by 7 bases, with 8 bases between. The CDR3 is CASSYRWEQYF. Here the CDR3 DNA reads TGTGCCAGCAGTTATCGTTGGGAGCAGTACTTC.

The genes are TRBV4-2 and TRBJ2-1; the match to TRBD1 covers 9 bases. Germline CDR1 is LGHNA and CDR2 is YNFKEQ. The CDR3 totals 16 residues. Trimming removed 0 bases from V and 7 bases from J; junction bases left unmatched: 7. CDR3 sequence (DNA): TGTGCCAGCAGCCAAGACCTACCGGACAGGGGAAATGAGCAGTTCTTC. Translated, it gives CASSQDLPDRGNEQFF.

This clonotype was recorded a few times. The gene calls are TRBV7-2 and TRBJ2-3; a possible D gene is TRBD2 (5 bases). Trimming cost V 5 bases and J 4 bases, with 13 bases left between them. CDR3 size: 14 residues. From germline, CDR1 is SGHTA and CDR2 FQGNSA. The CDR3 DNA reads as TGTGCCAGCAGCCGCACGAGGGCGGCAGATACGCAGTATTTT. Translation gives CASSRTRAADTQYF.

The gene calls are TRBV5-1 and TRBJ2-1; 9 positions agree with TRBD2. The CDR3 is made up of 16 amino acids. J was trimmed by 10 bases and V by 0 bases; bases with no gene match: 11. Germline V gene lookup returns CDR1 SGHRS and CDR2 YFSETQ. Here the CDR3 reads CASSLGAGGSLEEQFF. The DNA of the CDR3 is TGCGCCAGCAGCTTGGGGGCGGGAGGGTCTTTAGAGGAGCAGTTCTTC.

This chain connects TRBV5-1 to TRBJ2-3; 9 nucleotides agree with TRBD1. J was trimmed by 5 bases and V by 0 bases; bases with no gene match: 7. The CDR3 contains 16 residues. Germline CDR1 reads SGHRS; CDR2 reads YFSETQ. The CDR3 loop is CASSLVGTGMEDTQYF. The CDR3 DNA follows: TGCGCCAGCAGCTTGGTTGGGACAGGGATGGAAGATACGCAGTATTTT.

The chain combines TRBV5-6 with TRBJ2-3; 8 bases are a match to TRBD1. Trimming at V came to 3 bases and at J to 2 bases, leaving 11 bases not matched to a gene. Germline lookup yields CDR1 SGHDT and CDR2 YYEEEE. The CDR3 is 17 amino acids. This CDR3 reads CASSSFTGGSITDTQYF. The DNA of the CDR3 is TGTGCCAGCAGCTCATTTACAGGGGGATCAATCACAGATACGCAGTATTTT.

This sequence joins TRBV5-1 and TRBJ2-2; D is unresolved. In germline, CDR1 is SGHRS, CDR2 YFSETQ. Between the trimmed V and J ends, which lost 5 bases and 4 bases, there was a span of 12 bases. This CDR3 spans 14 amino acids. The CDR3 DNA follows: TGCGCCAGCAGTCGGGTTTCAGGCACCGGGGAGCTGTTTTTT. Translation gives CASSRVSGTGELFF.

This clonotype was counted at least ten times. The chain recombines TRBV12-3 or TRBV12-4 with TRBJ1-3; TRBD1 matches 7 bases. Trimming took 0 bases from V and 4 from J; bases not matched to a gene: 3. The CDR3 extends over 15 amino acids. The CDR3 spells CASSLAGGAGNTIYF. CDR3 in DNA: TGTGCCAGCAGTTTAGCAGGGGGCGCGGGAAACACCATATATTTT.

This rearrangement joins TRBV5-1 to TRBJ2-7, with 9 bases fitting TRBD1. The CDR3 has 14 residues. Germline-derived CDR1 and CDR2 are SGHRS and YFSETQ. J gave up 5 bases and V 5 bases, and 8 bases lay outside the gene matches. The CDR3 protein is CASRYRDRDHEQYF. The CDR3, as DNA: TGCGCCAGCAGGTACCGGGACAGGGACCACGAGCAGTACTTC. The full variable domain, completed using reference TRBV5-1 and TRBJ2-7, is KAGVTQTPRYLIKTRGQQVTLSCSPISGHRSVSWYQQTPGQGLQFLFEYFSETQRNKGNFPGRFSGRQFSNSRSEMNVSTLELGDSALYLCASRYRDRDHEQYFGPGTRLTVT.

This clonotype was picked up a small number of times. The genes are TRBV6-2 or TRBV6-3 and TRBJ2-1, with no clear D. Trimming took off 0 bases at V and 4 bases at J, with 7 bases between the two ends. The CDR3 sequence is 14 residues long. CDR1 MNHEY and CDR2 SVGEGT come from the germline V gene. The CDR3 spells CASSYSGQYNEQFF. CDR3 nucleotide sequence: TGTGCCAGCAGTTACTCGGGTCAGTACAATGAGCAGTTCTTC.

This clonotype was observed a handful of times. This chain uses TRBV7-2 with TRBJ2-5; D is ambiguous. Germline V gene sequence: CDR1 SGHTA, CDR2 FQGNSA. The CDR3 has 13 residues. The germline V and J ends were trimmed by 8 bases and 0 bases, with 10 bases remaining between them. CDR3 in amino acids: CASSSTYQETQYF. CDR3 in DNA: TGTGCCAGCTCGTCGACCTACCAAGAGACCCAGTACTTC.

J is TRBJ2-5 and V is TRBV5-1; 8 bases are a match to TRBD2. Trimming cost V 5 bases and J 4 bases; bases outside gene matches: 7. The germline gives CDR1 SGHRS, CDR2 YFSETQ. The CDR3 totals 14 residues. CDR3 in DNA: TGCGCCAGCAGAAGCGGGAGTCGAGGAGAGACCCAGTACTTC. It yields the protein CASRSGSRGETQYF. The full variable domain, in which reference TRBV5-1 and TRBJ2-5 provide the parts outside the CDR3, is KAGVTQTPRYLIKTRGQQVTLSCSPISGHRSVSWYQQTPGQGLQFLFEYFSETQRNKGNFPGRFSGRQFSNSRSEMNVSTLELGDSALYLCASRSGSRGETQYFGPGTRLLVL.

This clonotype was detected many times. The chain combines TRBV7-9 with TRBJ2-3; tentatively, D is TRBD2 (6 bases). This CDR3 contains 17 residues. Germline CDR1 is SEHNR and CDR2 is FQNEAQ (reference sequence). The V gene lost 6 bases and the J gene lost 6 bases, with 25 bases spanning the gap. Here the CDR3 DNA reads TGTGCCAGCAGTCTAGGGGTCGGGGGATATGCGTTTGATACGCAGTATTTT. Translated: CASSLGVGGYAFDTQYF. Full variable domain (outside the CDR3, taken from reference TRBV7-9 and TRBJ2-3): DTGVSQNPRHKITKRGQNVTFRCDPISEHNRLYWYRQTLGQGPEFLTYFQNEAQLEKSRLLSDRFSAERPKGSFSTLEIQRTEQGDSAMYLCASSLGVGGYAFDTQYFGPGTRLTVL.